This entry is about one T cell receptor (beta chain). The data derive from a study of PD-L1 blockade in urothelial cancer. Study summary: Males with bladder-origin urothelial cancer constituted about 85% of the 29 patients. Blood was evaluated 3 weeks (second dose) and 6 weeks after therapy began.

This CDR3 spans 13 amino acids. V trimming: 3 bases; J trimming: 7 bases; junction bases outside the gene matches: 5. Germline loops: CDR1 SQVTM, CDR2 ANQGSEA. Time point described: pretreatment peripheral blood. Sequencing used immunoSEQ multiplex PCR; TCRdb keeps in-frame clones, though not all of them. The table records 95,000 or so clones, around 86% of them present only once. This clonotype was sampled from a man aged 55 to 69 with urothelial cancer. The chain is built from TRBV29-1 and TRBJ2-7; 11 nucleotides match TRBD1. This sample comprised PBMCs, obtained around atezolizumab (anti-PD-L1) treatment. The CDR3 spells CSVDGQGAQEQYF. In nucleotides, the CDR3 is TGCAGCGTTGATGGACAGGGGGCTCAAGAGCAGTACTTC.